Below, 5 T cell receptor beta chains from the same sample are listed, as sequenced in a study of T cells in Graves' hyperthyroidism and ophthalmopathy. From RNA transcripts, TCR beta CDR3 regions were amplified. HTBI primers were used for first-round RT-PCR of the TCR CDR3. TCRdb redid the calling of the multiplex PCR reads with MiXCR, one entry per CDR3 protein. This table holds a few hundred thousand distinct CDR3 sequences, about a sixth found once. Sample: blood. All receptors derive from a woman aged 40 to 50 with Graves' ophthalmopathy.

This clonotype occurred many times. This sequence joins TRBV6-5 and TRBJ2-5; 9 nucleotides align to TRBD1. Germline V gene lookup returns CDR1 MNHEY and CDR2 SVGAGI. The CDR3 runs 15 residues. V was pared by 2 bases and J by 5 bases, with 6 bases of the junction left unmatched. CDR3 amino acids: CASSYQGTGFETQYF. The CDR3 region has the DNA TGTGCCAGCAGTTACCAGGGGACAGGGTTCGAGACCCAGTACTTC.

This clonotype has ten or more counts. The chain is built from TRBV20-1 and TRBJ2-3, with D possibly being TRBD2 (6 bases). Germline CDR1 and CDR2: DFQATT and SNEGSKA (reference sequence). CDR3 length: 15 amino acids. V shed 3 bases and J shed 2 bases, with 15 bases lying between them. CDR3 protein: CSASTLATDTDTQYF. The CDR3 DNA is TGCAGTGCTAGTACTCTAGCGACCGACACAGATACGCAGTATTTT.

V usage is TRBV20-1 and J usage is TRBJ2-3, with TRBD2 matching over 9 bases. This CDR3 region has 15 residues. Trimming at V came to 1 base and at J to 4 bases, leaving 6 bases not matched to a gene. Germline CDR1 DFQATT, CDR2 SNEGSKA (reference sequence). As DNA, the CDR3 is TGCAGTGCTAGAGGGCGGGGGGGCAGCTCAGATACGCAGTATTTT. Amino acids: CSARGRGGSSDTQYF.

V gene TRBV15 combines with J gene TRBJ1-6, with D unclear. The CDR3 has 13 amino acids. Germline CDR1 LNHNV, CDR2 YYDKDF (reference sequence). Trimming removed 0 bases from V and 7 bases from J, with 4 bases in between. CDR3 loop: CATSRDPNSPLHF. DNA of the CDR3: TGTGCCACCAGCAGAGATCCAAATTCACCCCTCCACTTT. Looking up the rest from reference TRBV15 and TRBJ1-6 gives the full variable domain: DAMVIQNPRYQVTQFGKPVTLSCSQTLNHNVMYWYQQKSSQAPKLLFHYYDKDFNNEADTPDNFQSRRPNTSFCFLDIRSPGLGDTAMYLCATSRDPNSPLHFGNGTRLTVT.

Many counts were recorded for this clonotype. The chain uses TRBV6-8 and TRBJ2-7; D tentatively fits TRBD1 or TRBD2 (5 bases each). The CDR3 runs to 17 residues. Trimming shortened V by 4 bases and J by 0 bases, and 19 bases separated the two germline ends. Per germline, CDR1 MNHGY and CDR2 SAAAGT. This CDR3 reads CASSSSKKGTHSYEQYF. DNA for the CDR3: TGTGCCAGCAGTTCATCGAAGAAAGGGACCCACTCCTACGAGCAGTACTTC.